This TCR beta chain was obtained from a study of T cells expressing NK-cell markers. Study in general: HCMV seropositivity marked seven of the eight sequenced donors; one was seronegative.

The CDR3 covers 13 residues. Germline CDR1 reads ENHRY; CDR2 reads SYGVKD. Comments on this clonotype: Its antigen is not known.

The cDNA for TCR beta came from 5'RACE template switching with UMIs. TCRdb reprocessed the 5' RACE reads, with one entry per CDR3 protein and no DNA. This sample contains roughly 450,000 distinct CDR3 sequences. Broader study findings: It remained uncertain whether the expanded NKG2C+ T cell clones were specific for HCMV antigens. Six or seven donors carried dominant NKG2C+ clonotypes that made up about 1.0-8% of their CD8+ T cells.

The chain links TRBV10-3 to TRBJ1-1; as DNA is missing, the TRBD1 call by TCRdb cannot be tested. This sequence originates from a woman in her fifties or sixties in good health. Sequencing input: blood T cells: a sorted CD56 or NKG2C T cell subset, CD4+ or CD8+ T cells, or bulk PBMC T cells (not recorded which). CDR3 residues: CASEMGGNTEAFF.